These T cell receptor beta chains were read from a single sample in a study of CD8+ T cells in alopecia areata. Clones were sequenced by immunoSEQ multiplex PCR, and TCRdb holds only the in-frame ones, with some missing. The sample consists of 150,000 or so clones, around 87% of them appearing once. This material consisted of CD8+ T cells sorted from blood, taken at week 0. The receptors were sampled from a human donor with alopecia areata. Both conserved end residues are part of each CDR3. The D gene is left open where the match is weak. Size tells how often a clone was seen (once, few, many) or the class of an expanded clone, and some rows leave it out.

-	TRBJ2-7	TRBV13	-	TGTGCCAGCAGCCCCGGGGACGGAGGCTACGAGCAGTACTTC	CASSPGDGGYEQYF
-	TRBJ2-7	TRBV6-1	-	TGTGCCAGCAGTGAACTGAGGGGTGACGAGCAGTACTTC	CASSELRGDEQYF
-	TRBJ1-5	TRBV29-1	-	TGCAGCGTTGGTGCGGGAAATCAGCCCCAGCATTTT	CSVGAGNQPQHF
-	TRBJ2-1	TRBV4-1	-	TGCGCCAGCAGCCAAGATACCAGCTACTCTTCCAATGAGCAGTTCTTC	CASSQDTSYSSNEQFF
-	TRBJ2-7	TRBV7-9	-	TGTGCCAGCAGCTTAGCCTCAGGGTTCCACGAGCAGTACTTC	CASSLASGFHEQYF
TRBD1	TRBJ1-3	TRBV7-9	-	TGTGCCAGCAGCTCACCGGGACAGGCTGGAAACACCATATATTTT	CASSSPGQAGNTIYF
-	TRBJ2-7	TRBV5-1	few	TGCGCCAGCAGCTTGTATCCGACTTATCGCGAGCAGTACTTC	CASSLYPTYREQYF
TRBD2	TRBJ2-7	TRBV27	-	TGTGCCAGCAGCCATAGGGGAGGGGAATCCTACGAGCAGTACTTC	CASSHRGGESYEQYF
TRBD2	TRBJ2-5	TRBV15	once	TGTGCCACCAGCAGTCGCGGACTAGCGGGAGACCAAGAGACCCAGTACTTC	CATSSRGLAGDQETQYF
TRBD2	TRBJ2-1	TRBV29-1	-	TGCAGCGTTGAGGGGGTTCCGGGACTAGCTATCTACAATGAGCAGTTCTTC	CSVEGVPGLAIYNEQFF
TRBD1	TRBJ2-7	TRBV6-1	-	TGTGCCATCCGGGACAGGGTATACGAGCAGTACTTC	CAIRDRVYEQYF
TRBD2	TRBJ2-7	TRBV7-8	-	TGTGCCAGCAGCCGGACTAGCGGGGGGTACGAGCAGTACTTC	CASSRTSGGYEQYF
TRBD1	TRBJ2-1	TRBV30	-	TGTGCCTGGGGACGGACAGGGGGCTATTACAATGAGCAGTTCTTC	CAWGRTGGYYNEQFF
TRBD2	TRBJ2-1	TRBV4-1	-	TGCGCCAGCAGCCAGGGACTAGGGAAATACATTGAGCAGTTCTTC	CASSQGLGKYIEQFF
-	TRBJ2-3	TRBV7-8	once	TGTGCCAGCAGCTTCCCGGGGCAGGTCACAGATACGCAGTATTTT	CASSFPGQVTDTQYF
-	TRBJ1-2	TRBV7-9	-	TGTGCCAGCAGCTTAGTGGATCGGACTGAGGGCTACACCTTC	CASSLVDRTEGYTF
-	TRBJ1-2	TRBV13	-	TGTGCCAGCAGCTTAGGCCAGGGAAACTATGGCTACACCTTC	CASSLGQGNYGYTF
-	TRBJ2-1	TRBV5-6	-	TGTGCCAGCAGCGCCGGGACTCACGCATACAATGAGCAGTTCTTC	CASSAGTHAYNEQFF
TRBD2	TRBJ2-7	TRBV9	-	TGTGCCAGCAGCGACTCTACTAGCGGGAGAAACCACGAGCAGTACTTC	CASSDSTSGRNHEQYF
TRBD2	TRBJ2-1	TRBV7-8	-	TGTGCCAGCAGCTTAATGGTAAGCGGGGTCTACAATGAGCAGTTCTTC	CASSLMVSGVYNEQFF